This T cell receptor (beta chain) emerged from a study of CD8+ T cells in alopecia areata. Study results and limitations: Higher clonality than in normal scalp was seen in lesional scalp, especially alopecia totalis/universalis.

CD4+ and CD8+ T cells were sorted from PBMCs stained for CD3, CD4 and CD8. A remark on this clone: Its antigen is still unknown.

RNA extraction was followed by reverse transcription into cDNA, which acted as the sequencing template. The data were produced by immunoSEQ multiplex PCR, yet TCRdb's version contains in-frame clones alone and is incomplete. The sample consists of 150,000 to 190,000 clones, less than 65% of them appearing once. The receptor was derived from a human donor with alopecia areata. The source was CD8+ T cells sorted from blood, collected at week 0.

CDR3 loop: CASSLSGERQPQHF. DNA for the CDR3: TGTGCCAGCAGTTTATCAGGGGAGAGGCAGCCCCAGCATTTT. This chain connects TRBV27 to TRBJ1-5, with D possibly TRBD1 on 5 matching bases. CDR3 length: 14 residues. The V end was cut by 0 bases, the J end by 7 bases, with 10 bases between. Looked up from germline, CDR1 is MNHEY and CDR2 is SMNVEV (reference sequence).